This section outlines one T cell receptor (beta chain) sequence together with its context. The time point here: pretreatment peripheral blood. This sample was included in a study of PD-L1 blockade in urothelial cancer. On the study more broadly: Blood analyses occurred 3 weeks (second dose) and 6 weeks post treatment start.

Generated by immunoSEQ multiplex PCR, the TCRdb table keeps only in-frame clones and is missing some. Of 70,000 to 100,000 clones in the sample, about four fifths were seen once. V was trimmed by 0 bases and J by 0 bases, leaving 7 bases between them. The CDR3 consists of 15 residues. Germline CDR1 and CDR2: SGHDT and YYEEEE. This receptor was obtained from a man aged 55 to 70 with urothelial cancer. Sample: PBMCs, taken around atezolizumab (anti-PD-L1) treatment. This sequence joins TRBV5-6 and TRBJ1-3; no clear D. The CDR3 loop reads CASSLDESSGNTIYF. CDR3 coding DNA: TGTGCCAGCAGCTTGGACGAGAGCTCTGGAAACACCATATATTTT.